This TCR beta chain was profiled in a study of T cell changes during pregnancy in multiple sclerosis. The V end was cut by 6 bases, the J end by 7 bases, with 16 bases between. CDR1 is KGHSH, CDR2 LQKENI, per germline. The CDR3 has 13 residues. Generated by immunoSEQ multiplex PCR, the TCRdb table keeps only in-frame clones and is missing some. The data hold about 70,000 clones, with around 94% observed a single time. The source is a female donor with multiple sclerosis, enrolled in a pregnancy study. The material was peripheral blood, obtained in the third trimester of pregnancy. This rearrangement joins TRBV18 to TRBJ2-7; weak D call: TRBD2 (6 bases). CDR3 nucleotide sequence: TGTGCCAGCTCCCGCGGCAGGGCGGGGGAGCAGTACTTC. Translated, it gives CASSRGRAGEQYF.